Listed below are T cell receptor beta chains from one sample, sequenced in a study of blood T cell repertoires in COVID-19. Assay: immunoSEQ multiplex PCR; the TCRdb copy retains only in-frame clones and omits some. This sample carries under 45,000 clones, 75% to 85% of them seen once, and the ten largest clones take 27%. Sequenced material: peripheral blood. The receptors stem from a man older than 75 with acute or convalescent COVID-19. CDR3s include the opening cysteine and the closing phenylalanine or tryptophan. D genes are given only for firm matches. Part of the rows lack a size; the others show once, few, many or a class for expanded clones.

cdr3_aa cdr3_nt j_call v_call clone_size d_call
CASSRDRGSGNTIYF TGTGCCAGCAGTAGGGACAGGGGATCTGGAAACACCATATATTTT TRBJ1-3 TRBV2 medium-sized TRBD1
CASSEDSSHEQFF TGTGCCAGCAGTGAGGACAGCTCGCATGAGCAGTTCTTC TRBJ2-1 TRBV6-1 - -
CATSRGGVGYGYTF TGTGCCACCAGCAGAGGGGGGGTTGGCTATGGCTACACCTTC TRBJ1-2 TRBV15 - -
CASSQIRTGGTGANVLTF TGTGCCAGCAGCCAAATACGGACAGGGGGCACTGGGGCCAACGTCCTGACTTTC TRBJ2-6 TRBV3-1/TRBV3-2 - TRBD1
CASSDLGPDTQYF TGTGCCAGCAGTGACCTCGGTCCAGATACGCAGTATTTT TRBJ2-3 TRBV25-1 - -
CSVWDRGVAFF TGCAGCGTTTGGGACAGGGGAGTAGCTTTCTTT TRBJ1-1 TRBV29-1 - TRBD1
CASSGSASQSNQPQHF TGTGCCAGCAGCGGATCCGCGTCCCAAAGCAATCAGCCCCAGCATTTT TRBJ1-5 TRBV9 - -
CASSPGLTSNTGELFF TGTGCCAGCAGCCCGGGGTTAACCTCGAACACCGGGGAGCTGTTTTTT TRBJ2-2 TRBV5-5 - -
CASSLELAGANEQFF TGTGCCAGCAGCTTAGAACTAGCGGGGGCCAATGAGCAGTTCTTC TRBJ2-1 TRBV7-9 - TRBD2
CASSPMTSGGNYEQYF TGCGCCAGCAGCCCGATGACTAGCGGGGGGAACTACGAGCAGTACTTC TRBJ2-7 TRBV5-1 - TRBD2
CASRSGSTDTQYF TGTGCCAGTCGTAGCGGGAGCACAGATACGCAGTATTTT TRBJ2-3 TRBV19 - TRBD2
CAINPGLAGSTDTQYF TGTGCCATCAACCCAGGACTAGCGGGAAGCACAGATACGCAGTATTTT TRBJ2-3 TRBV10-3 - TRBD2
CASSQGDRAYEQYF TGTGCCAGCAGCCAAGGGGACAGGGCCTACGAGCAGTACTTC TRBJ2-7 TRBV3-1/TRBV3-2 - TRBD1
CASRAGFTNTGELFF TGTGCCAGCCGAGCGGGATTTACGAACACCGGGGAGCTGTTTTTT TRBJ2-2 TRBV2 few TRBD2
CAGRGCRRGKNTGELFF TGTGCCGGAAGGGGTTGCCGCAGGGGAAAGAACACCGGGGAGCTGTTTTTT TRBJ2-2 TRBV25-1 - -
CASTPMTSGGWFF TGTGCCAGCACCCCGATGACTAGCGGGGGGTGGTTCTTC TRBJ2-1 TRBV7-9 - TRBD2
CATEGASGTDTQYF TGTGCCACCGAAGGGGCTAGCGGTACAGATACGCAGTATTTT TRBJ2-3 TRBV2 - TRBD2
CASSKYRGVTGELFF TGTGCCAGCAGTAAATACAGGGGAGTCACCGGGGAGCTGTTTTTT TRBJ2-2 TRBV6-5 - TRBD1
CASSPTVIRTEAFF TGTGCCAGCAGTCCTACAGTGATCAGGACTGAAGCTTTCTTT TRBJ1-1 TRBV2 - -
CASNLYGQGNSPLHF TGTGCCAGCAACCTATATGGACAGGGTAATTCACCCCTCCACTTT TRBJ1-6 TRBV5-6 - TRBD1
CASSVLRGPDSPLHF TGTGCCAGCAGCGTTCTCAGGGGGCCCGATTCACCCCTCCACTTT TRBJ1-6 TRBV27 once TRBD1
CASSPGGTDTQYF TGTGCCAGCAGCCCCGGGGGCACAGATACGCAGTATTTT TRBJ2-3 TRBV6-5 - -